This T cell receptor beta chain was obtained from a study of human T cells and chemical hapten exposure. Documented time point: pre-sensitization, week 0. The treatment is: therapeutic diphenylcyclopropenone sensitization with weekly scalp DPC. It was the library that attached unique molecular identifiers to individual cDNA molecules. TCRdb reanalysed the RACE reads using MiXCR and keeps one entry per CDR3 protein. The data show about 380,000 distinct CDR3 sequences, with 5.1% seen just once and just over 2.5% held by the top ten. This clonotype was seen only a few times. The TCR sequence derives from a woman aged 50 to 65 with alopecia areata. Some clones in this sample may be carry-over from other donors' samples. The specimen comprised whole blood, sampled in connection with sensitization to the hapten diphenylcyclopropenone (DPC).

In DNA, the CDR3 is TGTGCCATCAGTGAGTCAGCGGGGGGTCGGGTGGATACGCAGTATTTT. It encodes CAISESAGGRVDTQYF. The chain couples TRBV10-3 to TRBJ2-3; TRBD2 matches at 9 bases. The CDR3 length is 16 residues. Germline V gene sequence: CDR1 ENHRY, CDR2 SYGVKD. The J segment lost 6 bases and the V segment lost 0 bases, leaving 7 bases of the junction unmatched.